This TCR beta chain was identified in a study of CD8 T cells in Susac syndrome. In contrast to the negatively isolated CD8+ and CD4+ T cells, TEMRA cells were FACS-enriched. Random hexamers were used to reverse transcribe the RNA input (roughly 0.5 to 1 ug). The amplification used immunoSEQ multiplex PCR on TCR beta CDR3; it spanned 54 Vbeta and 13 Jbeta. Using its own MiXCR run on the immunoSEQ multiplex PCR reads, TCRdb lists one record per CDR3 protein. The data show around 130,000 distinct CDR3 sequences, approximately 95% seen once. Trimming at V came to 6 bases and at J to 5 bases, leaving 7 bases not matched to a gene. The CDR3 extends over 15 amino acids.

The sample was CD4+ T cells from PBMCs. The origin of this receptor is a human donor with multiple sclerosis. This rearrangement joins TRBV12-3 or TRBV12-4 to TRBJ2-2; 9 bases are a match to TRBD1. As DNA, the CDR3 is TGTGCCAGCAGCGCACAGGGGGCCTTGACCGGGGAGCTGTTTTTT. This encodes CASSAQGALTGELFF.